Below are 15 T cell receptor beta chains sequenced from a single sample in a study of cytomegalovirus exposure and HLA in healthy donors. Researchers ran the PCR with 60 Vbeta and 13 Jbeta primers. Generated by immunoSEQ multiplex PCR, the TCRdb table keeps only in-frame clones and is missing some. This sample's clone table lists 150,000 to 200,000 clones. Sequencing input: PBMCs. These receptors were obtained from a young man in good health and CMV-seronegative.

This rearrangement joins TRBV6-5 to TRBJ1-1, with a tentative D call TRBD1 (6 bases). V was pared by 7 bases and J by 5 bases, with 17 bases between. The germline V gene encodes CDR1 MNHEY and CDR2 SVGAGI. This CDR3 has 14 residues. CDR3 in DNA: TGTGCCAGCATCCAACAGGGAAAGGGAACTGAAGCTTTCTTT. This sequence encodes CASIQQGKGTEAFF.

V usage is TRBV5-6 and J usage is TRBJ2-7; 10 bases match TRBD2. After removal of 5 bases from V and 5 bases from J, the junction contained 10 bases not matched to a gene. This CDR3 contains 15 residues. CDR1 is SGHDT, CDR2 YYEEEE, per germline. CDR3 coding DNA: TGTGCCAGCAGGGGAAGCGGGAGGGCCGACGACGAGCAGTACTTC. Its translation: CASRGSGRADDEQYF.

The V call is TRBV2, the J call TRBJ2-5, with 12 bases lining up with TRBD2. Germline CDR1 SNHLY, CDR2 FYNNEI. This CDR3 spans 14 amino acids. J gave up 4 bases and V 4 bases, and 1 base lay outside the gene matches. CDR3 nucleotides: TGTGCCAGCAGTGGGACTAGCGGGATAGAGACCCAGTACTTC. This gives the protein CASSGTSGIETQYF. The full variable domain, its missing parts supplied by reference TRBV2 and TRBJ2-5, is EPEVTQTPSHQVTQMGQEVILRCVPISNHLYFYWYRQILGQKVEFLVSFYNNEISEKSEIFDDQFSVERPDGSNFTLKIRSTKLEDSAMYFCASSGTSGIETQYFGPGTRLLVL.

The rearrangement uses TRBV27 and TRBJ1-5; possibly TRBD1 for D (5 bases). Trimming left V 2 bases short and J 7 bases short, with 9 bases between. Per the germline V gene, CDR1 is MNHEY and CDR2 is SMNVEV (reference sequence). The CDR3 is 13 residues long. This CDR3 reads CASSLGARQPQHF. Written as DNA, the CDR3 is TGTGCCAGCAGTTTAGGGGCGAGACAGCCCCAGCATTTT.

The DNA for the CDR3 is TGTGCCAGCAGCTTAGTTACCTACACAGATACGCAGTATTTT. The encoded protein is CASSLVTYTDTQYF. The rearrangement joins TRBV7-6 to TRBJ2-3; no clear D gene. Trimming took 1 base from V and 2 from J, leaving 7 bases between them. The germline CDR1 and CDR2 sequences are SGHVS and FNYEAQ. CDR3 length: 14 amino acids.

The V and J genes are TRBV7-2 and TRBJ2-7; possibly TRBD2 for D (6 bases). This CDR3 spans 15 amino acids. Trimming left V 5 bases short and J 1 base short, with 15 bases between. Per germline, CDR1 SGHTA and CDR2 FQGNSA. CDR3 residues: CASSRGPSGSYEQYF. The CDR3 nucleotides read TGTGCCAGCAGCCGCGGCCCCAGCGGGTCCTACGAGCAGTACTTC.

The rearrangement joins TRBV2 to TRBJ2-1; D remains unclear. V was trimmed by 4 bases and J by 0 bases, leaving 16 bases between them. This CDR3 contains 17 residues. CDR1 SNHLY and CDR2 FYNNEI come from the germline V gene. The CDR3: CASSAFSDASSYNEQFF. The DNA for the CDR3 is TGTGCCAGCAGTGCATTCAGCGATGCTTCCTCCTACAATGAGCAGTTCTTC.

V gene TRBV28 combines with J gene TRBJ2-5, with D maybe TRBD1 (5 bases). From germline, CDR1 is MDHEN and CDR2 SYDVKM. CDR3 length equals 14 residues. With 5 bases removed from V and 2 bases from J, the gap between germline ends came to 12 bases. DNA for the CDR3: TGTGCCAGCAGTCCCCACGACAGTCAAGAGACCCAGTACTTC. Translation: CASSPHDSQETQYF.

CDR3 in amino acids: CASSAGIGGLKELFF. Here the CDR3 DNA reads TGCGCCAGCAGTGCGGGAATAGGGGGCCTAAAGGAGCTGTTTTTT. V and J are TRBV10-1 and TRBJ2-2; 7 bases agree with TRBD1. Germline CDR1 and CDR2: WNHNN and SYGVQD (reference sequence). The CDR3 length is 15 residues. V lost 4 bases and J lost 10; bases outside the gene matches: 12.

The chain couples TRBV6-5 to TRBJ2-7; TRBD1 matches at 9 bases. The length of the CDR3 is 14 residues. Germline CDR1 and CDR2: MNHEY and SVGAGI. Losses at the gene ends were 7 bases for V and 4 bases for J; bases not matched to a gene: 8. The CDR3 DNA is TGTGCCAGCACCCCTGACAGGGGGTTATACGAGCAGTACTTC. Its translation: CASTPDRGLYEQYF.

The chain joins TRBV10-3 to TRBJ1-1; TRBD1 is a possible D gene (6 bases). Between the trimmed V and J ends, which lost 1 base and 2 bases, there was a span of 11 bases. Germline loops: CDR1 ENHRY, CDR2 SYGVKD. The CDR3 sequence is 15 residues long. The CDR3 loop reads CAISEYGGANTEAFF. The CDR3 DNA reads as TGTGCCATCAGTGAGTATGGGGGCGCAAACACTGAAGCTTTCTTT.

The chain recombines TRBV18 with TRBJ2-7; D possibly corresponds to TRBD2 (5 bases). The CDR3 has 13 amino acids. Trimming took 3 bases from V and 2 from J, leaving 8 bases between them. CDR1 is KGHSH and CDR2 is LQKENI in the germline V gene. CDR3 loop: CASSPPSTYEQYF. Here the CDR3 DNA reads TGTGCCAGCTCACCCCCTAGCACCTACGAGCAGTACTTC.

The V gene is TRBV5-6, the J gene TRBJ2-1; tentatively, D is TRBD2 (6 bases). The V end lost 6 bases, the J end lost 16 bases, and 23 bases lay between the germline ends. Germline assignment: CDR1 SGHDT and CDR2 YYEEEE. The CDR3 is 13 amino acids. CDR3 sequence: CASNSVRRGGYFF. In nucleotides, the CDR3 is TGTGCCAGCAACTCTGTAAGGAGGGGAGGATATTTCTTC.

Written as DNA, the CDR3 is TGTGCCTGGTCGTCCGGCTCCTACGAGCAGTACTTC. Translating gives CAWSSGSYEQYF. The chain has TRBV30 and TRBJ2-7; D unclear. This CDR3 has 12 amino acids. Deletions cut 5 bases from V and 0 bases from J, with 8 bases between. Germline CDR1 reads GTSNPN; CDR2 reads SVGIG (reference sequence).

The V gene is TRBV23-1, the J gene TRBJ2-5; D might be TRBD1 (6 bases). TRBV23-1 is annotated as an ORF whose role is uncertain. The ends were cut back, 2 bases at V and 2 bases at J, with 9 bases in the middle. CDR3 length equals 14 residues. The chain's CDR3 is CASSQADRQETQYF. The CDR3 nucleotides read TGCGCCAGCAGTCAAGCGGACAGACAAGAGACCCAGTACTTC.